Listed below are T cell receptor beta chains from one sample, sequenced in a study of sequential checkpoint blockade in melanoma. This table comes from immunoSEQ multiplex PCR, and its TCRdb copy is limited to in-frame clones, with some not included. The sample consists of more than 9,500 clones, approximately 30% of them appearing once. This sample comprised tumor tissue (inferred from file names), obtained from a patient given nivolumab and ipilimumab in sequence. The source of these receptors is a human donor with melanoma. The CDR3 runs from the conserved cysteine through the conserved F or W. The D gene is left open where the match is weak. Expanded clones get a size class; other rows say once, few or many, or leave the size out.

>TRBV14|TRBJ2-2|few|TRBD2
CASSQAVAGGNTGELFF
TGTGCCAGCAGCCAAGCGGTGGCGGGGGGGAACACCGGGGAGCTGTTTTTT
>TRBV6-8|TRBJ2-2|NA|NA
CASSYSKGTGELFF
TGTGCCAGCAGTTACTCCAAGGGCACCGGGGAGCTGTTTTTT
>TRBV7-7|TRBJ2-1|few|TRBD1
CASSLGDRGDEQFF
TGTGCCAGCAGCCTCGGGGACAGGGGGGATGAGCAGTTCTTC
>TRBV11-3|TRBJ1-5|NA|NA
CASSLWGGGQPQHF
TGTGCCAGCAGCTTATGGGGAGGAGGTCAGCCCCAGCATTTT
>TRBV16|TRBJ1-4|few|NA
CASTKQTNEKLFF
TGTGCCAGCACCAAGCAAACTAATGAAAAACTGTTTTTT
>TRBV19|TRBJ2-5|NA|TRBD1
CASSKGQGPSETQYF
TGTGCCAGTAGTAAGGGACAGGGTCCGTCAGAGACCCAGTACTTC
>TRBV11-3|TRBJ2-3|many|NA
CASSSLVQGRTDTQYF
TGTGCCAGCAGCTCCCTCGTTCAGGGACGCACAGATACGCAGTATTTT
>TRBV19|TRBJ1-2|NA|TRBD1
CASSIDRERNYGYTF
TGTGCCAGTTCTATCGACAGGGAACGTAACTATGGCTACACCTTC
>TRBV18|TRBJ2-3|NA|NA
CASSLKGDTQYF
TGTGCCAGCTCACTAAAGGGGGATACGCAGTATTTT
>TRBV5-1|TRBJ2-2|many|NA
CASSPGAGPRGGELFF
TGCGCCAGCAGCCCGGGGGCAGGGCCCAGGGGCGGGGAGCTGTTTTTT
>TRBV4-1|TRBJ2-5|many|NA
CASSQNPTGQETQYF
TGCGCCAGCAGCCAAAACCCAACGGGGCAAGAGACCCAGTACTTC
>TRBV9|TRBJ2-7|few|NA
CASSEDLGGYEQYF
TGTGCCAGCAGCGAGGACCTAGGGGGGTACGAGCAGTACTTC
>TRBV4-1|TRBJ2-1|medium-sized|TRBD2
CASSQEHGGASYNEQFF
TGCGCCAGCAGCCAAGAACACGGGGGGGCCTCCTACAATGAGCAGTTCTTC
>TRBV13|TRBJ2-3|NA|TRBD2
CASSLEGAGGRPGTQYF
TGTGCCAGCAGCTTAGAAGGAGCGGGGGGTCGCCCAGGGACGCAGTATTTT
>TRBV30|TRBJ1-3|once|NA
CACTDGREKERGNTIYF
TGTGCCTGCACAGACGGACGGGAGAAAGAACGAGGAAACACCATATATTTT
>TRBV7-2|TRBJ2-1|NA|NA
CASSVGTRGEQFF
TGTGCCAGCAGCGTGGGGACTCGAGGGGAGCAGTTCTTC
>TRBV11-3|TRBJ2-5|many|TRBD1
CASSLEAGGQETQYF
TGTGCCAGCAGCTTAGAGGCAGGGGGACAAGAGACCCAGTACTTC
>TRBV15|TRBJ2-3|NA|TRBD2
CATSRAGGGPGVSDTQYF
TGTGCCACCAGCAGAGCCGGCGGGGGGCCCGGTGTTTCAGATACGCAGTATTTT